The 8 T cell receptor beta chains in this list originate from one sample, sequenced in a study of beta chain features in type 1 diabetes. What was sequenced were expressed TCRB transcripts, since all of the isolated RNA had been reverse transcribed. Clones were read by immunoSEQ multiplex PCR, and TCRdb kept only the in-frame ones, dropping some. The data show more than 300,000 clones, 10% to 15% seen once. The sample was naive CD4+ T cells from blood. Source of these receptors: a man younger than 30 in good health.

In the case of this clone: Other DNA sequences in the same sample also yield this CDR3. The rearrangement joins TRBV5-6 to TRBJ1-2; D not resolved. Trimming removed 0 bases at V and 1 base at J, with 7 bases between. This CDR3 has 14 amino acids. Per the germline V gene, CDR1 is SGHDT and CDR2 is YYEEEE. The CDR3 is CASSLDRGNYGYTF. CDR3 DNA sequence: TGTGCCAGCAGCTTGGACCGGGGTAACTATGGCTACACCTTC.

Only a few counts were recorded for this clone. The rearrangement uses TRBV5-4 and TRBJ1-2, with 10 nucleotides matching TRBD1. Germline V gene data show CDR1 as SGHNT and CDR2 as YYREEE (reference sequence). Germline trimming cut 3 bases from V and 5 bases from J; bases unmatched to any gene: 7. This CDR3 comprises 15 residues. CDR3 in amino acids: CASSSRQGAGYGYTF. The DNA of the CDR3 is TGTGCCAGCAGCTCAAGACAGGGGGCCGGTTATGGCTACACCTTC.

This clone turned up a few times. This chain joins TRBV5-1 and TRBJ2-3, with D unresolved. V lost 1 base to trimming and J lost 3 bases, with 6 bases between them. This CDR3 has 13 amino acids. CDR1 SGHRS and CDR2 YFSETQ come from the germline V gene. The CDR3 region has the DNA TGCGCCAGCAGCTTGATCGGGACAGATACGCAGTATTTT. Residues: CASSLIGTDTQYF.

A few counts support this clone. This chain joins TRBV18 and TRBJ2-6; 7 bases are a match to TRBD1. CDR1 KGHSH and CDR2 LQKENI come from the germline V gene. J lost 0 bases, V lost 2 bases, and 10 bases had no gene match. This CDR3 is built from 19 residues. This CDR3 is CASSPGTGTASSGANVLTF. CDR3 nucleotides: TGTGCCAGCTCACCAGGGACCGGGACAGCAAGCTCTGGGGCCAACGTCCTGACTTTC.

The sample holds a few counts of this clone. The rearrangement links TRBV29-1 to TRBJ2-1; 7 nucleotides match TRBD2. Germline CDR1 reads SQVTM; CDR2 reads ANQGSEA. V lost 3 bases, J lost 6 bases, and 11 bases stayed unmatched. The CDR3 sequence is 15 residues long. CDR3 protein: CSVDLMQRGSNEQFF. The CDR3 bases are TGCAGCGTTGATCTCATGCAGCGGGGAAGCAATGAGCAGTTCTTC.

Written as DNA, the CDR3 is TGTGCCATCAAAGGGACAGCAACTAATGAAAAACTGTTTTTT. Encoded protein: CAIKGTATNEKLFF. V gene TRBV10-3 combines with J gene TRBJ1-4; the match to TRBD1 covers 7 bases. With 7 bases clipped from V and 0 bases from J, the junction kept 2 bases outside the gene matches. This CDR3 comprises 14 residues. CDR1 and CDR2 (germline): ENHRY, SYGVKD.

The J gene is TRBJ2-1, the V gene TRBV7-3, with 7 nucleotides matching TRBD1. V was clipped by 4 bases and J by 0 bases; unmatched bases: 3. The length of the CDR3 is 15 residues. CDR1 SGHTA and CDR2 FQGTGA come from the germline V gene. The chain's CDR3 is CASSSTGSSYNEQFF. The CDR3 nucleotides read TGTGCCAGCAGCTCGACAGGGAGCTCCTACAATGAGCAGTTCTTC.

This clone was seen repeatedly, ten times or more. V is TRBV4-2 and J is TRBJ2-1; D possibly corresponds to TRBD2 (6 bases). The germline V gene encodes CDR1 LGHNA and CDR2 YNFKEQ. This CDR3 has 14 residues. Trimming took 0 bases from V and 4 from J, leaving 7 bases between them. The CDR3 DNA follows: TGTGCCAGCAGCCAAGAGGGACTGTACAATGAGCAGTTCTTC. This codes for CASSQEGLYNEQFF.